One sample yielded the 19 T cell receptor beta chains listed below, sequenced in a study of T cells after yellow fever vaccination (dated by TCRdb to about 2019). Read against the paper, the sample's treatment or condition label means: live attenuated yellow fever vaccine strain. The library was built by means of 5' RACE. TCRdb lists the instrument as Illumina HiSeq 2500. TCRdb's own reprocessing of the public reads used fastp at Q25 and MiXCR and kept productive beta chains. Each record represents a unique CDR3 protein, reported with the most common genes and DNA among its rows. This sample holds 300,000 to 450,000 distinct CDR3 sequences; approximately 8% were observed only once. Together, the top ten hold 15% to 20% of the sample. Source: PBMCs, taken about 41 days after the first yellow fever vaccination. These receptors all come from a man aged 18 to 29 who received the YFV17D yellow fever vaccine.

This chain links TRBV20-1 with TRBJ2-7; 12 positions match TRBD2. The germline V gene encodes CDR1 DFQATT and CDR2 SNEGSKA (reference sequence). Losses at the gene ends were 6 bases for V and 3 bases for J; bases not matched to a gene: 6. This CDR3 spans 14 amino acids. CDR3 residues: CSATGTSGFYEQYF. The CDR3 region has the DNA TGCAGTGCCACCGGGACTAGCGGGTTCTACGAGCAGTACTTC.

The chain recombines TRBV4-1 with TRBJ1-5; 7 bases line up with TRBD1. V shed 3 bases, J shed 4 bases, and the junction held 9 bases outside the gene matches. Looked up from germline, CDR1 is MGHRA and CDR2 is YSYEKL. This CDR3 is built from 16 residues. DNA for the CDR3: TGCGCCAGCAGCCACCCGACAGGGTTGGGTAATCAGCCCCAGCATTTT. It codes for CASSHPTGLGNQPQHF.

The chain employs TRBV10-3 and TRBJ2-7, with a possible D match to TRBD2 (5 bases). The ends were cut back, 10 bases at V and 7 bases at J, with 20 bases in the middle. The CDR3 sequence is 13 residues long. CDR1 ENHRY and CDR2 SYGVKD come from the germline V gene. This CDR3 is CATRAPQEVEQYF. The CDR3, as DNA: TGTGCCACTAGGGCGCCCCAGGAGGTGGAGCAGTACTTC.

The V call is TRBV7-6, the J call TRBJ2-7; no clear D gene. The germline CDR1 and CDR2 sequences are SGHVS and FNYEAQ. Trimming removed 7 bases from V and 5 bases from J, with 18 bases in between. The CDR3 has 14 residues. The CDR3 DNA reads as TGTGCCAGCACACTCGACTCCAAGTCTAACGAGCAGTACTTC. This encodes CASTLDSKSNEQYF.

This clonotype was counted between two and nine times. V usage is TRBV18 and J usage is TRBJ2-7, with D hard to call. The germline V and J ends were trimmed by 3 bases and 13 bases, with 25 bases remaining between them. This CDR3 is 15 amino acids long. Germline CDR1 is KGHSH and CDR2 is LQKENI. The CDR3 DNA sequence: TGTGCCAGCTCACCGTCAGAACGCCCACCTCCGAGGCAATACTTC. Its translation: CASSPSERPPPRQYF.

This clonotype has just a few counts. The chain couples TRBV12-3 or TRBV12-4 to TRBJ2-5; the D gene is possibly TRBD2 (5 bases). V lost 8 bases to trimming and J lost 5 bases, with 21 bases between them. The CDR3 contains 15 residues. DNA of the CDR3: TGTGCCAGCCTTTCGGATACGGGAATTCGGGAGACCCAGTACTTC. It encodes CASLSDTGIRETQYF.

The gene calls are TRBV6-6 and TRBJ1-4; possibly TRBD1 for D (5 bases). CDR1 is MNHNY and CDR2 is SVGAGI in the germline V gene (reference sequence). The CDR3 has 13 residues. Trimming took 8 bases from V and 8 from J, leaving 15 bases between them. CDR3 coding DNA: TGTGCCAGCCGGGACCCCTCGGAGGAAAAACTGTTTTTT. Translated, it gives CASRDPSEEKLFF.

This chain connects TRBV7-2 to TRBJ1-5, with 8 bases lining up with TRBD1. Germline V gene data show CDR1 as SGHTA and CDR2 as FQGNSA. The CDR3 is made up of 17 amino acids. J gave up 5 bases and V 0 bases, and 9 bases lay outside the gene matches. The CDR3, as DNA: TGTGCCAGCAGCTTAGCATCGACAGGGGTCTTCCATCAGCCCCAGCATTTT. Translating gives CASSLASTGVFHQPQHF.

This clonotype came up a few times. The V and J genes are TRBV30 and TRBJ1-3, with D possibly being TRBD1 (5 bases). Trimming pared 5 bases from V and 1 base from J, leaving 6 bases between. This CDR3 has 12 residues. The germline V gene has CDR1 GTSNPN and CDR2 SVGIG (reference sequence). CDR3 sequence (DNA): TGTGCCTGGGACAGTTCTGGAAACACCATATATTTT. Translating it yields CAWDSSGNTIYF.

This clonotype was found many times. DNA of the CDR3: TGTGCCACCAGCAGAGATCTAAGGATTTGGGAGACCCAGTACTTC. Translation gives CATSRDLRIWETQYF. The V gene is TRBV15, the J gene TRBJ2-5; D remains unclear. CDR3 size: 15 residues. V lost 0 bases to trimming and J lost 5 bases, with 13 bases between them. The germline V gene encodes CDR1 LNHNV and CDR2 YYDKDF (reference sequence).

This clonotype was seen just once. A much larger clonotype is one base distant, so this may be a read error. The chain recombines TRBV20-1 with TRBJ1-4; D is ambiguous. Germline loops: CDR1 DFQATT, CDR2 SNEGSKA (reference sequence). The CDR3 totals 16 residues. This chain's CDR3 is CCARPGRRGVSEKLFF. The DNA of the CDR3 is TGCTGTGCTAGACCTGGGAGGAGAGGTGTGAGTGAAAAACTGTTTTTT.

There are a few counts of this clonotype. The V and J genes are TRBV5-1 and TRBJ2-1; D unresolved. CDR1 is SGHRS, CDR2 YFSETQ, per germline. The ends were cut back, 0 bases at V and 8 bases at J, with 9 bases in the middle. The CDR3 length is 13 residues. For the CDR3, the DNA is TGCGCCAGCAGCTTGGACCGCGGCGATGAGCAGTTCTTC. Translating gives CASSLDRGDEQFF.

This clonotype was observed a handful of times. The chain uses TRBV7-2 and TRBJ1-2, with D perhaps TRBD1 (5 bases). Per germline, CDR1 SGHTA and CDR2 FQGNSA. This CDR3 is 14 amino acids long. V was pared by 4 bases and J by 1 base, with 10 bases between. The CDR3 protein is CASSSWGYNYGYTF. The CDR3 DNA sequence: TGTGCCAGCAGCTCCTGGGGGTATAACTATGGCTACACCTTC.

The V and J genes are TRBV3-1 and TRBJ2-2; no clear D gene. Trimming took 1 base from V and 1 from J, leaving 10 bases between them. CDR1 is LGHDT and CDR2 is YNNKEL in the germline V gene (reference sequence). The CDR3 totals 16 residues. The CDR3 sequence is CASSQGVGRNTGELFF. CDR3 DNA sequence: TGTGCCAGCAGCCAAGGGGTGGGCAGGAACACCGGGGAGCTGTTTTTT. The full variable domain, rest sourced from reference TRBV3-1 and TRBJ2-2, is DTAVSQTPKYLVTQMGNDKSIKCEQNLGHDTMYWYKQDSKKFLKIMFSYNNKELIINETVPNRFSPKSPDKAHLNLHINSLELGDSAVYFCASSQGVGRNTGELFFGEGSRLTVL.

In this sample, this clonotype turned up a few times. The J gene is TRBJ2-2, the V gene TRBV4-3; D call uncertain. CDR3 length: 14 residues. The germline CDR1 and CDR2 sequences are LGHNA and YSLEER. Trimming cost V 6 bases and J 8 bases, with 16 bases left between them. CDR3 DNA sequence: TGCGCCAGCAGTCAGGCGCCAAATAGGGGGGAGCTGTTTTTT. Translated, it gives CASSQAPNRGELFF.

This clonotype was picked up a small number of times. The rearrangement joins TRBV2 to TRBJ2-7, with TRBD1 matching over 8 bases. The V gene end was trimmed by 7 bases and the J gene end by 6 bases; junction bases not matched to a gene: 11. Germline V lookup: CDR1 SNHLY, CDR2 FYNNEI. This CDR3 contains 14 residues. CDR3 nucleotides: TGTGCCAGCAACGGACAGGGACCCTCGGGCGAGCAGTACTTC. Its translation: CASNGQGPSGEQYF.

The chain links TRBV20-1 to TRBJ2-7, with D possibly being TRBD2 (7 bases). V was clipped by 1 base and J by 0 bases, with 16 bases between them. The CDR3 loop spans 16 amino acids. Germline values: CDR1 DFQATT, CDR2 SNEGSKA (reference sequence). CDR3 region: CSARARGANSSYEQYV. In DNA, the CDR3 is TGCAGTGCTAGAGCTCGGGGGGCCAATAGCTCCTACGAGCAGTACGTC.

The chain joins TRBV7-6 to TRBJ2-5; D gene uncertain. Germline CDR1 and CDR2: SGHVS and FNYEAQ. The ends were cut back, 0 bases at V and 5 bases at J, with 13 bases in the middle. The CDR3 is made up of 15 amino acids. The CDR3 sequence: CASSLAVELWETQYF. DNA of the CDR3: TGTGCCAGCAGCTTAGCGGTAGAGTTATGGGAGACCCAGTACTTC.

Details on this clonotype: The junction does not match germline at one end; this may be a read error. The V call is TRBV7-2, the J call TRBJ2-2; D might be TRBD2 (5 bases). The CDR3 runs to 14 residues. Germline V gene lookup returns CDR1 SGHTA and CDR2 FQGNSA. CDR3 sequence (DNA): TGTGCCAGCAGCCTCGCGTACGCCACCGGGGAGCTGCTTTTT. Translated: CASSLAYATGELLF.